This TCR beta chain was found in a study of T cell responses to AZD1222 COVID-19 vaccine. Whole-study findings and limits: Breadth and depth of Spike-specific TCRs rose after two AZD1222 doses.

V lost 0 bases and J lost 4, with 8 bases in between. CDR3 length equals 14 residues. The germline V gene encodes CDR1 LNHNV and CDR2 YYDKDF (reference sequence). Sequencing used immunoSEQ multiplex PCR; TCRdb keeps in-frame clones, though not all of them. The repertoire holds about 120,000 clones, 86% seen once, with 3% in the top ten. A word on this clone: Its antigen is currently unknown.

This clonotype was sampled from an adult who received the AZD1222 COVID-19 vaccine. V usage is TRBV15 and J usage is TRBJ2-3, with D hard to call. The specimen was peripheral blood, collected 28 days after the second AZD1222 dose. The CDR3 region has the DNA TGTGCCACCAGCAGAGATCGAACGTCAGATACGCAGTATTTT. This gives the protein CATSRDRTSDTQYF.